Given below is one T cell receptor (beta chain) in context. The data belong to a study of blood T cell repertoires in COVID-19. Across the study: T cells, B-cell-depleted T cells, or PBMCs supplied cDNA or gDNA.

Authors' methods: Amplified reference gene primers provided the basis for estimating nucleated cell counts. Measured with immunoSEQ multiplex PCR; TCRdb has only the in-frame clones, and not every one. Clone size and V and J calls were adopted from that table, with D and trimming inferred from the DNA. The data contain about 480,000 clones, more than 75% of them singletons. Membership in each cohort depended on participant-reported clinical history. The CDR3 length is 13 residues. Germline assignment: CDR1 SQVTM and CDR2 ANQGSEA. V was clipped by 1 base and J by 5 bases, with 11 bases between them. This sequence originates from a woman between 35 and 50 years old who had recovered from COVID-19. The chain combines TRBV29-1 with TRBJ1-1; D possibly corresponds to TRBD1 (6 bases). The source material was PBMCs or T cells enriched from blood (not recorded which). DNA for the CDR3: TGCAGCGTTGAAGCAGTACAGGGAACTGAAGCTTTCTTT. It specifies CSVEAVQGTEAFF.